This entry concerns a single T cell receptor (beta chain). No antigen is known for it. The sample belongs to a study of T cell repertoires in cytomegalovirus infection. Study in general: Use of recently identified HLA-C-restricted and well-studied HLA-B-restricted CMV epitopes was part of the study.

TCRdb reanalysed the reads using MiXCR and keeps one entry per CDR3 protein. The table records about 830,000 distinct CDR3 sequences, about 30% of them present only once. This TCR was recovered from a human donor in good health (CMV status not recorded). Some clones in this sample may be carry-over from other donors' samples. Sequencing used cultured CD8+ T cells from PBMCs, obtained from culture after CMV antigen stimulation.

DNA of the CDR3: TGTGCCAGCAGTTTATCCCCAGGCCGCTTCACAGATACGCAGTATTTT. Residues: CASSLSPGRFTDTQYF. The chain combines TRBV27 with TRBJ2-3; no clear D. In germline, CDR1 is MNHEY, CDR2 SMNVEV (reference sequence). The CDR3 is 16 amino acids. V was pared by 0 bases and J by 2 bases, with 12 bases between.